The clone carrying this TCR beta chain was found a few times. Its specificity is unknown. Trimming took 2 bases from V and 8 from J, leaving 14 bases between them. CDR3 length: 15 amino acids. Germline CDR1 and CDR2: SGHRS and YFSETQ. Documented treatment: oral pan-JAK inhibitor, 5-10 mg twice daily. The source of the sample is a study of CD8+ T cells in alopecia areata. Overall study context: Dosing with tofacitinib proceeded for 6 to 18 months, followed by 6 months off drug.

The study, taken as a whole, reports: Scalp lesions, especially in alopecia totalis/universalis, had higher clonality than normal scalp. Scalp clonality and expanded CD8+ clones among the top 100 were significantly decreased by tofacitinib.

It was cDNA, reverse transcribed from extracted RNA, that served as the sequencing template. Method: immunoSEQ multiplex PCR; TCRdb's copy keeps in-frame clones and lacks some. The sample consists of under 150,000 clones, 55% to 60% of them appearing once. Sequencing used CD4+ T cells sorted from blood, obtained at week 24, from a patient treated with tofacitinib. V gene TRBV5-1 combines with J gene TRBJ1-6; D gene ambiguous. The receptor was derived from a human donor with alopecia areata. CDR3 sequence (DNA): TGCGCCAGCAGCTTATCCGGGAATGGTGATTCACCCCTCCACTTT. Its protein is CASSLSGNGDSPLHF. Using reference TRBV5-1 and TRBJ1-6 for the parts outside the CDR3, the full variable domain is KAGVTQTPRYLIKTRGQQVTLSCSPISGHRSVSWYQQTPGQGLQFLFEYFSETQRNKGNFPGRFSGRQFSNSRSEMNVSTLELGDSALYLCASSLSGNGDSPLHFGNGTRLTVT.